The 18 T cell receptor beta chains given below trace back to one sample, sequenced in a study of T cell changes during pregnancy in multiple sclerosis. TCRdb's table, derived via immunoSEQ multiplex PCR, lists solely in-frame clones and lacks some. Counted here are just over 90,000 clones, roughly 91% occurring once; the ten biggest clones make up more than 1.5%. The sample in question was peripheral blood, obtained after pregnancy. These receptors were taken from a female donor in good health, enrolled as a control in a pregnancy study.

The chain uses TRBV11-2 and TRBJ1-2; 10 nucleotides line up with TRBD1. Germline V CDR1 and CDR2: SGHAT, FQNNGV. This CDR3 spans 17 amino acids. Losses at the gene ends were 8 bases for V and 2 bases for J; bases not matched to a gene: 14. The CDR3 is CASDFMGTGDSNYGYTF. CDR3 nucleotide sequence: TGTGCCAGCGATTTTATGGGGACAGGGGATTCGAACTATGGCTACACCTTC.

The chain joins TRBV2 to TRBJ2-5; 11 bases are shared with TRBD2. The CDR3 loop spans 14 amino acids. Trimming cost V 6 bases and J 11 bases; bases outside gene matches: 11. Per the germline V gene, CDR1 is SNHLY and CDR2 is FYNNEI. CDR3 protein: CASRTSGGSGEQYF. The CDR3, as DNA: TGTGCCAGCAGAACTAGCGGGGGATCGGGAGAGCAGTACTTC.

There are a few counts of this clone. V gene TRBV6-1 combines with J gene TRBJ1-1, with D possibly matching TRBD1 (5 bases). Trimming removed 5 bases from V and 1 base from J, with 11 bases in between. The germline V gene has CDR1 MNHNS and CDR2 SASEGT. This CDR3 comprises 14 residues. The CDR3 DNA sequence: TGTGCCAGCAGTTGGACACGGCGGAACACTGAAGCTTTCTTT. Encoded protein: CASSWTRRNTEAFF.

The chain uses TRBV6-5 and TRBJ2-2; the match to TRBD1 covers 12 bases. V shed 5 bases and J 4 bases; nucleotides not matched to a gene: 2. CDR3 length: 15 amino acids. Germline loops: CDR1 MNHEY, CDR2 SVGAGI. The CDR3 sequence is CASSRDRGPTGELFF. CDR3 nucleotides: TGTGCCAGCAGTCGGGACAGGGGGCCCACCGGGGAGCTGTTTTTT.

The chain links TRBV5-1 to TRBJ2-2; a possible D gene is TRBD1 (6 bases). V lost 0 bases to trimming and J lost 4 bases, with 13 bases between them. Germline-derived CDR1 and CDR2 are SGHRS and YFSETQ. The CDR3 is 16 residues long. In DNA form, the CDR3 reads TGCGCCAGCAGCTTGGAATCGACAGGTCTCACCGGGGAGCTGTTTTTT. The encoded protein is CASSLESTGLTGELFF.

The chain carries TRBV16 and TRBJ1-5; D not resolved. The length of the CDR3 is 13 residues. V lost 2 bases and J lost 5, with 7 bases in between. CDR1 KGHSY and CDR2 FQNENV come from the germline V gene. The CDR3 sequence is CASSQRGDQPQHF. DNA for the CDR3: TGTGCCAGCAGCCAAAGAGGAGATCAGCCCCAGCATTTT.

This chain joins TRBV2 and TRBJ2-7; D possibly corresponds to TRBD1 (6 bases). The CDR3 contains 14 residues. The germline V gene encodes CDR1 SNHLY and CDR2 FYNNEI. V lost 8 bases and J 1 base, leaving 15 bases between the germline ends. The CDR3 reads CASQQGWGSYEQYF. CDR3 in DNA: TGTGCCAGCCAACAGGGATGGGGATCCTACGAGCAGTACTTC.

The J gene is TRBJ1-2, the V gene TRBV6-5; a possible D gene is TRBD1 (5 bases). The length of the CDR3 is 15 residues. In germline, CDR1 is MNHEY, CDR2 SVGAGI. Trimming pared 4 bases from V and 8 bases from J, leaving 20 bases between. As DNA, the CDR3 is TGTGCCAGCAGTTCGTGGGTCGGGGGGTTCGGCGGCTACACCTTC. The encoded protein is CASSSWVGGFGGYTF.

The J gene is TRBJ2-4, the V gene TRBV7-9, with D perhaps matching TRBD1 (6 bases). The CDR3 consists of 13 residues. Germline assignment: CDR1 SEHNR and CDR2 FQNEAQ (reference sequence). Trimming took off 5 bases at V and 4 bases at J, with 9 bases between the two ends. The chain's CDR3 is CASSPGQKNIQYF. CDR3 bases: TGTGCCAGCAGCCCCGGACAGAAAAACATTCAGTACTTC.

The chain is built from TRBV6-1 and TRBJ2-1; 9 bases match TRBD2. V gave up 4 bases and J gave up 7 bases; unmatched junction bases: 8. CDR1 is MNHNS, CDR2 SASEGT, per germline. This CDR3 is built from 15 residues. The CDR3 is CASSATGLAGNEQFF. In DNA form, the CDR3 reads TGTGCCAGCAGTGCGACGGGACTAGCAGGTAATGAGCAGTTCTTC.

This chain uses TRBV28 with TRBJ1-5; 8 bases agree with TRBD1. Germline V gene lookup returns CDR1 MDHEN and CDR2 SYDVKM. This CDR3 contains 14 residues. V lost 6 bases and J lost 1; bases outside the gene matches: 2. The CDR3 here is CASRAGGSNQPQHF. Written as DNA, the CDR3 is TGTGCCAGCAGAGCAGGGGGCAGCAATCAGCCCCAGCATTTT.

The chain joins TRBV6-1 to TRBJ1-2; 8 bases agree with TRBD1. This CDR3 region has 13 residues. Germline CDR1 reads MNHNS; CDR2 reads SASEGT. The trim removed 7 bases at V and 4 bases at J, leaving 5 bases unmatched. The CDR3 region has the DNA TGTGCCAGCACTGCGGACAGGGCCTATGGCTACACCTTC. It codes for CASTADRAYGYTF.

J is TRBJ1-1 and V is TRBV6-1, with 7 bases lining up with TRBD1. The length of the CDR3 is 17 residues. Trimming took 4 bases from V and 0 from J; bases not matched to a gene: 11. CDR1 and CDR2 (germline): MNHNS, SASEGT. Written as DNA, the CDR3 is TGTGCCAGCAGTGTTCAGGGGGGCCGATACATGAACACTGAAGCTTTCTTT. This translates into CASSVQGGRYMNTEAFF.

A single count supports this clone. The chain joins TRBV27 to TRBJ2-2, with unresolved D. Trimming took off 6 bases at V and 4 bases at J, with 15 bases between the two ends. The germline CDR1 and CDR2 sequences are MNHEY and SMNVEV (reference sequence). The CDR3 spans 15 residues. The CDR3: CASRARLPSTGELFF. In DNA, the CDR3 is TGTGCCAGCAGAGCCAGGCTTCCATCCACCGGGGAGCTGTTTTTT.

The chain combines TRBV7-9 with TRBJ2-4; 11 bases agree with TRBD2. Germline-derived CDR1 and CDR2 are SEHNR and FQNEAQ (reference sequence). This CDR3 region has 14 residues. The J segment lost 14 bases and the V segment lost 1 base, leaving 7 bases of the junction unmatched. CDR3 nucleotides: TGTGCCAGCAGCTTAGGTACTAGCGGGGGCCAGGAGTACTTC. This codes for CASSLGTSGGQEYF.

The V and J genes are TRBV7-2 and TRBJ1-1; 7 nucleotides line up with TRBD1. Trimming removed 1 base from V and 5 bases from J; junction bases left unmatched: 4. CDR1 and CDR2 from the germline V gene are SGHTA and FQGNSA. The CDR3 is made up of 14 amino acids. CDR3 residues: CASSLGQGYTEAFF. CDR3 DNA sequence: TGTGCCAGCAGCTTAGGACAGGGTTATACTGAAGCTTTCTTT. Using reference TRBV7-2 and TRBJ1-1 for the parts outside the CDR3, the full variable domain is GAGVSQSPSNKVTEKGKDVELRCDPISGHTALYWYRQSLGQGLEFLIYFQGNSAPDKSGLPSDRFSAERTGGSVSTLTIQRTQQEDSAVYLCASSLGQGYTEAFFGQGTRLTVV.

The chain is built from TRBV25-1 and TRBJ1-5, with 8 bases that match TRBD1. The CDR3 has 16 amino acids. Trimming took 8 bases from V and 4 from J; bases not matched to a gene: 13. Germline assignment: CDR1 MGHDK and CDR2 SYGVNS. The CDR3 DNA reads TGTGCCAGCTTACCCCCCCGGGACAGGTATAATCAGCCCCAGCATTTT. This codes for CASLPPRDRYNQPQHF.

The rearrangement joins TRBV5-6 to TRBJ2-5; D perhaps matches TRBD1 (6 bases). Germline V gene sequence: CDR1 SGHDT, CDR2 YYEEEE. The CDR3 contains 14 residues. With 4 bases removed from V and 5 bases from J, the gap between germline ends came to 15 bases. The CDR3 sequence: CASSPGTFTETQYF. CDR3 nucleotides: TGTGCCAGCAGCCCAGGGACATTCACGGAGACCCAGTACTTC.